Shown below are 25 T cell receptor beta chains from a single sample sequenced in a study of patients and donors after allogeneic stem cell transplantation. MiXCR was run by TCRdb on the RT-PCR reads, yielding one entry per CDR3 protein. The sample has tens of thousands of distinct CDR3 sequences, approximately 49% seen once; the top ten hold around 55%. The sequenced sample was blood, either unsorted or a sorted T cell fraction (not recorded which). These receptors came from a human donor who was either an allogeneic HSCT recipient or a stem cell or donor lymphocyte infusion donor (not recorded which). It is not recorded whose cells these are; they may come from a transplant donor.

The chain employs TRBV5-1 and TRBJ2-7, with D maybe TRBD1 (6 bases). The CDR3 loop spans 14 amino acids. Germline values: CDR1 SGHRS, CDR2 YFSETQ. V was pared by 3 bases and J by 4 bases, with 14 bases between. DNA of the CDR3: TGCGCCAGCAGCTCGCGAGGACAGCCTTACGAGCAGTACTTC. It codes for CASSSRGQPYEQYF.

In its sample, this clonotype was seen a few times. The V call is TRBV4-3, the J call TRBJ1-4; weak D call: TRBD1 (6 bases). The CDR3 is 16 amino acids. Germline assignment: CDR1 LGHNA and CDR2 YSLEER. The V end lost 3 bases, the J end lost 0 bases, and 11 bases lay between the germline ends. CDR3 bases: TGCGCCAGCAGCCAGACGGCAGGGGCAACTAATGAAAAACTGTTTTTT. Translated, it gives CASSQTAGATNEKLFF.

The CDR3 DNA reads as TGTGCCAGCAGTTTCCAACAGAACAATCAGCCCCAGCATTTT. Translating gives CASSFQQNNQPQHF. The chain is built from TRBV6-2 or TRBV6-3 and TRBJ1-5; no firm D call. V lost 4 bases to trimming and J lost 3 bases, with 10 bases between them. Germline V gene data show CDR1 as MNHEY and CDR2 as SVGEGT. CDR3 length: 14 amino acids.

This clonotype has just a few counts. J is TRBJ2-2 and V is TRBV7-9, with D maybe TRBD1 (5 bases). V gave up 1 base and J gave up 1 base, with 10 bases separating them. CDR1 SEHNR and CDR2 FQNEAQ come from the germline V gene (reference sequence). The CDR3 has 16 residues. The CDR3 coding sequence is TGTGCCAGCAGCTTAGGCTCCCAGGGGAACACCGGGGAGCTGTTTTTT. This gives the protein CASSLGSQGNTGELFF.

The chain carries TRBV2 and TRBJ1-2; 7 bases are a match to TRBD1. Trimming removed 6 bases from V and 6 bases from J; junction bases left unmatched: 13. The germline CDR1 and CDR2 sequences are SNHLY and FYNNEI. This CDR3 has 15 amino acids. The CDR3 coding sequence is TGTGCCAGCAGGGCCCGACAGGGTTTAGAAGATGGCTACACCTTC. Translating gives CASRARQGLEDGYTF. Together with reference TRBV2 and TRBJ1-2, the CDR3 gives the full variable domain: EPEVTQTPSHQVTQMGQEVILRCVPISNHLYFYWYRQILGQKVEFLVSFYNNEISEKSEIFDDQFSVERPDGSNFTLKIRSTKLEDSAMYFCASRARQGLEDGYTFGSGTRLTVV.

This clonotype has just a few counts. The gene calls are TRBV6-2 or TRBV6-3 and TRBJ1-1, with a weak D call TRBD1 (6 bases). The CDR3 sequence is 17 residues long. V gave up 5 bases and J gave up 3 bases, with 22 bases separating them. Germline loops: CDR1 MNHEY, CDR2 SVGEGT. In nucleotides, the CDR3 is TGTGCCAGCAGTCGCGGGGGTTTTTGGGGGCGTGACACTGAAGCTTTCTTT. It specifies CASSRGGFWGRDTEAFF.

This chain uses TRBV7-2 with TRBJ1-1; no clear D gene. Per the germline V gene, CDR1 is SGHTA and CDR2 is FQGNSA. This CDR3 region has 14 residues. V was cut by 3 bases and J by 0 bases, with 8 bases left in between. CDR3 region: CASSFKVMNTEAFF. In DNA, the CDR3 is TGTGCCAGCAGCTTTAAGGTGATGAACACTGAAGCTTTCTTT.

The V and J genes are TRBV5-5 and TRBJ1-6; D is unclear. This CDR3 has 13 residues. Germline V lookup: CDR1 SGHKS, CDR2 YYEKEE (reference sequence). V was clipped by 4 bases and J by 6 bases, with 8 bases between them. DNA of the CDR3: TGTGCCAGCAGCGAATACAGTAATTCACCCCTCCACTTT. This encodes CASSEYSNSPLHF. The full variable domain, its missing parts supplied by reference TRBV5-5 and TRBJ1-6, is DAGVTQSPTHLIKTRGQQVTLRCSPISGHKSVSWYQQVLGQGPQFIFQYYEKEERGRGNFPDRFSARQFPNYSSELNVNALLLGDSALYLCASSEYSNSPLHFGNGTRLTVT.

The chain is built from TRBV28 and TRBJ1-6, with TRBD1 as a possible D gene (6 bases). Germline V gene sequence: CDR1 MDHEN, CDR2 SYDVKM. With 10 bases removed from V and 6 bases from J, the gap between germline ends came to 19 bases. The CDR3 is made up of 15 amino acids. The CDR3 sequence is CATSETGQRNSPLHF. The CDR3 DNA reads as TGTGCCACCTCTGAGACTGGACAGCGTAATTCACCCCTCCACTTT.

The table lists this clonotype with a few counts. The rearrangement links TRBV27 to TRBJ1-2, with D tentatively TRBD1 (6 bases). The CDR3 is 12 amino acids. CDR1 is MNHEY, CDR2 SMNVEV, per germline (reference sequence). V lost 6 bases to trimming and J lost 6 bases, with 11 bases between them. DNA of the CDR3: TGTGCCAGCAGACTACAGGGCCATGGCTACACCTTC. This gives the protein CASRLQGHGYTF.

This clonotype was observed once. The gene calls are TRBV29-1 and TRBJ2-1; TRBD2 aligns across 10 bases. V lost 3 bases, J lost 5 bases, and 4 bases stayed unmatched. The germline CDR1 and CDR2 sequences are SQVTM and ANQGSEA. The CDR3 has 14 amino acids. The CDR3 here is CSVERTSGHNEQFF. The DNA for the CDR3 is TGCAGCGTTGAGAGGACTAGCGGCCACAATGAGCAGTTCTTC.

The V and J genes are TRBV5-6 and TRBJ1-1; no definite D call. The CDR3 consists of 14 residues. V shed 6 bases and J shed 4 bases, with 16 bases lying between them. The V gene's germline CDR1 is SGHDT and CDR2 YYEEEE. The CDR3 region has the DNA TGTGCCAGCACCCGCGGGCCATCTGTCACTGAAGCTTTCTTT. The encoded protein is CASTRGPSVTEAFF.

V gene TRBV20-1 combines with J gene TRBJ1-1; the D gene is possibly TRBD1 (5 bases). Trimming cost V 1 base and J 10 bases, with 10 bases left between them. The CDR3 has 11 amino acids. In germline, CDR1 is DFQATT, CDR2 SNEGSKA (reference sequence). The CDR3 here is CSARGGYGAFF. The CDR3 DNA is TGCAGTGCTAGAGGGGGGTACGGAGCTTTCTTT.

V and J are TRBV27 and TRBJ2-2, with no clear D. There are 14 residues in the CDR3. The V gene lost 5 bases and the J gene lost 1 base, with 8 bases spanning the gap. CDR1 is MNHEY, CDR2 SMNVEV, per germline (reference sequence). CDR3 residues: CASSPSMNTGELFF. DNA for the CDR3: TGTGCCAGCAGTCCCTCTATGAACACCGGGGAGCTGTTTTTT.

This clonotype was detected only a few times. The chain links TRBV7-2 to TRBJ1-1; TRBD1 is a possible D gene (5 bases). In germline, CDR1 is SGHTA, CDR2 FQGNSA. The CDR3 is made up of 13 amino acids. Trimming removed 5 bases from V and 4 bases from J, with 11 bases in between. This CDR3 is CASSKRGGTEAFF. The CDR3 DNA reads TGTGCCAGCAGCAAACGGGGGGGCACTGAAGCTTTCTTT.

On this clonotype itself: Sequence at one end of the junction differs from germline and may be a read error. The rearrangement joins TRBV11-1 to TRBJ1-2, with TRBD1 matching 8 bases. Germline CDR1 SGHAT, CDR2 FQDESV (reference sequence). The CDR3 is 13 amino acids. Here the CDR3 reads CASSQGASYGYSF. The CDR3 coding sequence is TGTGCCAGCAGCCAGGGGGCAAGCTATGGCTACTCCTTC. Full variable domain (missing parts from reference TRBV11-1 and TRBJ1-2): EAEVAQSPRYKITEKSQAVAFWCDPISGHATLYWYRQILGQGPELLVQFQDESVVDDSQLPKDRFSAERLKGVDSTLKIQPAELGDSAMYLCASSQGASYGYSFGSGTRLTVV.

The rearrangement uses TRBV20-1 and TRBJ2-1, with D maybe TRBD2 (5 bases). V was cut by 5 bases and J by 1 base, with 15 bases left in between. The CDR3 has 15 amino acids. The germline V gene has CDR1 DFQATT and CDR2 SNEGSKA (reference sequence). The CDR3 coding sequence is TGCAGTGCTTGGATTCTTAGGGAGTCCTACAATGAGCAGTTCTTC. Protein product: CSAWILRESYNEQFF.

The chain links TRBV12-3 or TRBV12-4 to TRBJ1-1, with 8 positions matching TRBD1. This CDR3 contains 16 residues. The J segment lost 1 base and the V segment lost 6 bases, leaving 10 bases of the junction unmatched. The CDR3 nucleotides are TGTGCCAGCAGGCTAGGACAGGGAATTGGGAACACTGAAGCTTTCTTT. Its protein product is CASRLGQGIGNTEAFF.

The chain joins TRBV4-3 to TRBJ2-7; D uncertain. The germline V gene has CDR1 LGHNA and CDR2 YSLEER. This CDR3 has 14 residues. The V and J ends lost 0 bases and 3 bases respectively, with 9 bases between them. The CDR3 here is CASSQDKSYYEQYF. The CDR3 nucleotides read TGCGCCAGCAGCCAAGATAAGTCGTACTACGAGCAGTACTTC.

V and J are TRBV6-1 and TRBJ2-1, with D tentatively TRBD1 (5 bases). V gave up 1 base and J gave up 11 bases, with 6 bases separating them. The CDR3 consists of 11 residues. The germline V gene has CDR1 MNHNS and CDR2 SASEGT. CDR3 residues: CASSEGTKQFF. The CDR3 DNA sequence: TGTGCCAGCAGTGAAGGGACAAAGCAGTTCTTC.

The CDR3 reads CASSRTGRGLFMNTEAFF. DNA of the CDR3: TGTGCCAGCAGCCGGACAGGGAGAGGACTTTTTATGAACACTGAAGCTTTCTTT. The chain links TRBV12-3 or TRBV12-4 to TRBJ1-1; 8 bases match TRBD1. The J segment lost 0 bases and the V segment lost 6 bases, leaving 15 bases of the junction unmatched. The CDR3 spans 18 residues.

This clonotype was counted only a few times. V gene TRBV7-9 combines with J gene TRBJ2-1; D tentatively reads TRBD1 or TRBD2 (5 bases each). CDR3 size: 16 residues. Trimming shortened V by 4 bases and J by 4 bases, and 17 bases separated the two germline ends. Germline CDR1 is SEHNR and CDR2 is FQNEAQ (reference sequence). CDR3 in amino acids: CASSSGTGNSYNEQFF. The CDR3 DNA follows: TGTGCCAGCAGCTCCGGGACGGGGAACTCTTACAATGAGCAGTTCTTC.

The CDR3 region has the DNA TGCAGCGTTGACGGGCTAGCGGGAGGTATAGATACGCAGTATTTT. Amino acids: CSVDGLAGGIDTQYF. The rearrangement links TRBV29-1 to TRBJ2-3; 11 bases align to TRBD2. CDR3 length: 15 residues. The germline CDR1 and CDR2 sequences are SQVTM and ANQGSEA. V trimming: 3 bases; J trimming: 5 bases; junction bases outside the gene matches: 7.

The chain employs TRBV5-1 and TRBJ1-6; 11 bases map to TRBD1. V gave up 4 bases and J gave up 7 bases; unmatched junction bases: 7. In germline, CDR1 is SGHRS, CDR2 YFSETQ. CDR3 length: 16 amino acids. As DNA, the CDR3 is TGCGCCAGCAGCGCTGCTTGGACAGGGGGCAATTCACCCCTCCACTTT. Translation gives CASSAAWTGGNSPLHF.

The chain links TRBV20-1 to TRBJ1-4; D gene unclear. The CDR3 covers 17 residues. Per germline, CDR1 DFQATT and CDR2 SNEGSKA (reference sequence). Trimming cost V 0 bases and J 4 bases, with 18 bases left between them. The CDR3 loop is CSARDSRSQINNEKLFF. The CDR3 DNA sequence: TGCAGTGCTAGAGATAGTCGCTCCCAAATTAATAATGAAAAACTGTTTTTT.